This TCR beta chain was profiled in a study of glioma-infiltrating T cells. This CDR3 region has 18 residues. Germline trimming cut 5 bases from V and 0 bases from J; bases unmatched to any gene: 12. The iRepertoire nested amplicon-rescue multiplex PCR amplified TCR alpha and beta CDR3s from RNA. TCRdb called the multiplex PCR reads again in MiXCR, with one record for every CDR3 protein. The sample includes over 15,000 distinct CDR3 sequences, roughly 64% of them seen just once. Specimen: glioma tissue, nonneoplastic brain tissue, or PBMCs (not recorded which). The chain carries TRBV12-3 or TRBV12-4 and TRBJ1-5; TRBD1 matches 8 bases. This TCR came from a human donor with low-grade glioma or glioblastoma, undergoing nonglioma brain surgery, or in good health (not recorded which). The CDR3 spells CASSQTGAQPYSNQPQHF. In nucleotides, the CDR3 is TGTGCCAGCAGTCAGACAGGGGCCCAACCCTATAGCAATCAGCCCCAGCATTTT.